Listed here are 31 T cell receptor beta chains from one sample, sequenced in a study of T-cell reconstitution after alpha-beta-depleted transplantation in children. Unique molecular identifiers were used in preparing the TCRbeta library. MiXCR, applied by TCRdb to the PCR reads, yields one record per CDR3 protein. This table holds fewer than 550,000 distinct CDR3 sequences, about an eighth found once. Specimen: PBMCs, mostly from graft donor cells, collected 180 days after TCRalphabeta/CD19-depleted stem cell transplant. Source of these receptors: a female patient younger than 10 who had a stem cell transplant for aplastic anemia, so the T cells may come from the graft donor.

Comments on this clonotype: A read error may be the cause here, since a much bigger clone is one base away. The chain combines TRBV5-1 with TRBJ2-2; D might be TRBD1 or TRBD2, each matching 5 bases. Trimming stripped 3 bases from V and 7 bases from J, with 10 bases between. This CDR3 is built from 13 residues. Germline assignment: CDR1 SGHRS and CDR2 YFSETQ. CDR3 DNA sequence: TGCGCCAGCAGCTCGAGAGGGGACGGGGAGCTGTTTTTT. This gives the protein CASSSRGDGELFF.

This clonotype was seen once. One base away lies a much larger clone, so this may be a sequencing read error. The V gene is TRBV6-2 or TRBV6-3, the J gene TRBJ2-1, with D possibly TRBD1 on 5 matching bases. The CDR3 extends over 13 amino acids. Germline V gene lookup returns CDR1 MNHEY and CDR2 SVGEGT. The CDR3 spells CASSPKDKNGQFF. The CDR3 DNA reads as TGTGCCAGCAGTCCAAAGGACAAGAATGGGCAGTTCTTC.

This chain uses TRBV27 with TRBJ1-5; D unresolved. Germline-derived CDR1 and CDR2 are MNHEY and SMNVEV (reference sequence). Trimming shortened V by 5 bases and J by 7 bases, and 18 bases separated the two germline ends. The CDR3 has 15 amino acids. In nucleotides, the CDR3 is TGTGCCAGCAGTCCTCACCCGGGTCGGAGCCAGCCCCAGCATTTT. Translated, it gives CASSPHPGRSQPQHF.

In its sample, this clonotype was seen a few times. The CDR3 end shows no conserved phenylalanine or tryptophan, and so a read error is likely. The DNA is omitted, as the CDR3 cannot be located on it reliably, and the CDR3 follows TCRdb's listing. The genes are TRBV7-2 and TRBJ2-3. The germline gives CDR1 SGHTA, CDR2 FQGNSA. The CDR3 has 13 amino acids, counting both end residues. This chain's CDR3 is CASSLVLGWDFFY.

V gene TRBV12-3 or TRBV12-4 combines with J gene TRBJ1-2; D gene ambiguous. The CDR3 is made up of 13 amino acids. Trimming left V 6 bases short and J 5 bases short, with 13 bases between. Here the CDR3 reads CASSPLETYGYTF. The CDR3, as DNA: TGTGCCAGCAGCCCTCTCGAGACGTATGGCTACACCTTC.

CDR3: CSARESWGGTEAFF. CDR3 DNA: TGCAGTGCTAGAGAATCTTGGGGGGGGACTGAAGCTTTCTTT. This sequence joins TRBV20-1 and TRBJ1-1; possible D gene TRBD1, 5 bases. V dropped 0 bases and J dropped 5 bases, with 13 bases sitting between them. CDR1 and CDR2 from the germline V gene are DFQATT and SNEGSKA (reference sequence). This CDR3 contains 14 residues.

This clonotype was observed a few times. V usage is TRBV20-1 and J usage is TRBJ2-2; 8 positions agree with TRBD2. This CDR3 contains 15 residues. Germline trimming cut 4 bases from V and 5 bases from J; bases unmatched to any gene: 9. Germline V lookup: CDR1 DFQATT, CDR2 SNEGSKA (reference sequence). In nucleotides, the CDR3 is TGCAGTGCTATTATTAGCGGGAAGAGTACCGGGGAGCTGTTTTTT. It is translated as CSAIISGKSTGELFF.

This clonotype appeared a few times. The chain carries TRBV29-1 and TRBJ1-1; D is undetermined. Trimming took off 2 bases at V and 1 base at J, with 11 bases between the two ends. The CDR3 is made up of 14 amino acids. The germline gives CDR1 SQVTM, CDR2 ANQGSEA. The CDR3 DNA is TGCAGCGTTGAATCGGTGGGAACGAACACTGAAGCTTTCTTT. This sequence encodes CSVESVGTNTEAFF.

Note on this clonotype: It may be a read error: a sequence one base away is much more abundant. This sequence joins TRBV5-5 and TRBJ2-7, with unresolved D. Germline CDR1 is SGHKS and CDR2 is YYEKEE (reference sequence). The CDR3 is 13 residues long. V shed 0 bases and J shed 3 bases, with 7 bases lying between them. DNA for the CDR3: TGTGCCAGCAGCTTGGCGCAGAGCTACGAGCAGTACGTC. Amino acids: CASSLAQSYEQYV.

The gene calls are TRBV12-3 or TRBV12-4 and TRBJ2-3; D is unresolved. Between the trimmed V and J ends, which lost 6 bases and 2 bases, there was a span of 12 bases. The CDR3 is 14 residues long. DNA for the CDR3: TGTGCCAGCAGCCTTATAAAAACCACAGATACGCAGTATTTT. This gives the protein CASSLIKTTDTQYF.

This clonotype was picked up a small number of times. The genes are TRBV7-2 and TRBJ2-7; possible D gene TRBD2, 6 bases. The CDR3 length is 15 residues. Germline V gives CDR1 SGHTA, CDR2 FQGNSA. Trimming pared 4 bases from V and 4 bases from J, leaving 17 bases between. CDR3 in amino acids: CASSYKGLHDYEQYF. DNA for the CDR3: TGTGCCAGCAGCTATAAGGGACTCCACGATTACGAGCAGTACTTC.

This clonotype was detected a few times. The genes are TRBV2 and TRBJ2-7, with TRBD1 matching 11 bases. V lost 8 bases to trimming and J lost 0 bases; unmatched junction nucleotides: 3. The CDR3 contains 14 residues. Germline V gene data show CDR1 as SNHLY and CDR2 as FYNNEI. The CDR3 nucleotides read TGTGCCAGCTGGGGACAGGGGGTCTCCTACGAGCAGTACGTC. It encodes CASWGQGVSYEQYV.

This clonotype has more than one count but fewer than ten. The chain has TRBV7-2 and TRBJ1-5; TRBD1 is a possible D gene (5 bases). Germline assignment: CDR1 SGHTA and CDR2 FQGNSA. Deletions cut 7 bases from V and 2 bases from J, with 9 bases between. The CDR3 is made up of 13 amino acids. The CDR3 protein is CASTTRGNQPQHF. CDR3 DNA sequence: TGTGCCAGCACCACCAGGGGCAATCAGCCCCAGCATTTT. Together with reference TRBV7-2 and TRBJ1-5, the CDR3 gives the full variable domain: GAGVSQSPSNKVTEKGKDVELRCDPISGHTALYWYRQSLGQGLEFLIYFQGNSAPDKSGLPSDRFSAERTGGSVSTLTIQRTQQEDSAVYLCASTTRGNQPQHFGDGTRLSIL.

V is TRBV7-9 and J is TRBJ2-6, with 8 bases aligning to TRBD1. The V gene's germline CDR1 is SEHNR and CDR2 FQNEAQ (reference sequence). The CDR3 sequence is 17 residues long. The junction had 10 bases not matched to a gene; V was cut back by 7 bases and J by 2 bases. CDR3: CASTLSQGATGANVLTF. In nucleotides, the CDR3 is TGTGCCAGCACCCTTTCGCAGGGGGCAACTGGGGCCAACGTCCTGACTTTC. Full variable domain (rest looked up from reference TRBV7-9 and TRBJ2-6): DTGVSQNPRHKITKRGQNVTFRCDPISEHNRLYWYRQTLGQGPEFLTYFQNEAQLEKSRLLSDRFSAERPKGSFSTLEIQRTEQGDSAMYLCASTLSQGATGANVLTFGAGSRLTVL.

This rearrangement joins TRBV5-1 to TRBJ2-2, with 13 nucleotides matching TRBD2. Germline trimming cut 0 bases from V and 6 bases from J; bases unmatched to any gene: 2. This CDR3 has 16 residues. Germline CDR1 and CDR2: SGHRS and YFSETQ. The CDR3 region is CASSLETSGRSGELFF. Here the CDR3 DNA reads TGCGCCAGCAGCTTGGAGACTAGCGGGAGGTCCGGGGAGCTGTTTTTT.

The V gene is TRBV18, the J gene TRBJ2-3; D uncertain. Germline V gives CDR1 KGHSH, CDR2 LQKENI. The CDR3 is made up of 15 amino acids. V shed 3 bases and J shed 0 bases, with 10 bases lying between them. CDR3 coding DNA: TGTGCCAGCTCACCGCGGAACAGAAGCACAGATACGCAGTATTTT. The encoded protein is CASSPRNRSTDTQYF.

This chain uses TRBV5-5 with TRBJ2-4; D unresolved. The V gene lost 0 bases and the J gene lost 0 bases, with 4 bases spanning the gap. Germline loops: CDR1 SGHKS, CDR2 YYEKEE (reference sequence). The CDR3 runs to 14 residues. Written as DNA, the CDR3 is TGTGCCAGCAGCTTGGCGGAAGCCAAAAACATTCAGTACTTC. Translated, it gives CASSLAEAKNIQYF.

V usage is TRBV3-1 and J usage is TRBJ1-1; TRBD1 agrees at 7 bases. After removal of 5 bases from V and 10 bases from J, the junction contained 10 bases not matched to a gene. Germline-derived CDR1 and CDR2 are LGHDT and YNNKEL (reference sequence). CDR3 length: 13 residues. The CDR3, as DNA: TGTGCCAGCAGCTTGAGGGGGCAAGGCGGAGCTTTCTTT. This sequence encodes CASSLRGQGGAFF.

The chain employs TRBV4-3 and TRBJ2-1; TRBD2 matches at 8 bases. Per germline, CDR1 LGHNA and CDR2 YSLEER. The trim removed 3 bases at V and 5 bases at J, leaving 3 bases unmatched. This CDR3 comprises 14 residues. The CDR3 loop reads CASSQKLADNEQFF. The CDR3 DNA reads as TGCGCCAGCAGCCAGAAACTAGCGGACAATGAGCAGTTCTTC.

This clonotype has at least ten counts. The chain recombines TRBV2 with TRBJ2-7; D is uncertain. This CDR3 comprises 11 residues. The V and J ends lost 3 bases and 4 bases respectively, with 4 bases between them. Germline loops: CDR1 SNHLY, CDR2 FYNNEI. In DNA, the CDR3 is TGTGCCAGCAGTGACCCGTACGAGCAGTACTTC. Its protein is CASSDPYEQYF.

The V call is TRBV9, the J call TRBJ1-1; D not certain. The CDR3 is made up of 15 amino acids. The V end lost 0 bases, the J end lost 1 base, and 10 bases lay between the germline ends. Germline CDR1 is SGDLS and CDR2 is YYNGEE. The CDR3 loop is CASSVVKGRNTEAFF. CDR3 sequence (DNA): TGTGCCAGCAGCGTAGTGAAGGGTAGGAACACTGAAGCTTTCTTT. Filled out from reference TRBV9 and TRBJ1-1, the complete variable domain reads DSGVTQTPKHLITATGQRVTLRCSPRSGDLSVYWYQQSLDQGLQFLIQYYNGEERAKGNILERFSAQQFPDLHSELNLSSLELGDSALYFCASSVVKGRNTEAFFGQGTRLTVV.

This clonotype was seen ten or more times. A read error may account for a junction end that differs from germline. The rearrangement links TRBV20-1 to TRBJ2-6; 8 bases map to TRBD1. Germline V gene lookup returns CDR1 DFQATT and CDR2 SNEGSKA (reference sequence). The length of the CDR3 is 18 residues. The CDR3 sequence: CSARGGTGTVSGANGLTF. For the CDR3, the DNA is TGCAGTGCTAGAGGTGGGACAGGAACCGTCTCTGGGGCCAACGGCCTGACTTTC.

J is TRBJ1-4 and V is TRBV7-9; the D gene is possibly TRBD1 (5 bases). CDR1 SEHNR and CDR2 FQNEAQ come from the germline V gene (reference sequence). Trimming shortened V by 4 bases and J by 7 bases, and 19 bases separated the two germline ends. There are 16 residues in the CDR3. CDR3 in amino acids: CASSSNGGTTAEKLFF. The CDR3 nucleotides read TGTGCCAGCAGCTCAAATGGTGGGACCACGGCTGAAAAACTGTTTTTT.

The chain is built from TRBV7-7 and TRBJ2-5; TRBD2 agrees at 7 bases. From germline, CDR1 is SSHAT and CDR2 FNYEAQ (reference sequence). The CDR3 runs 15 residues. Trimming took 5 bases from V and 4 from J; bases not matched to a gene: 10. The CDR3 loop reads CASSLGLTWTETQYF. CDR3 nucleotides: TGTGCCAGCAGCCTGGGACTAACCTGGACAGAGACCCAGTACTTC.

CDR3 nucleotides: TGTGCCAGCAGCGCGGGGGGACAGGGGGCTTCCGAGCAGTACTTC. Protein product: CASSAGGQGASEQYF. This chain joins TRBV9 and TRBJ2-7; TRBD1 matches 12 bases. J lost 6 bases, V lost 3 bases, and 7 bases had no gene match. CDR1 is SGDLS, CDR2 YYNGEE, per germline. The CDR3 consists of 15 residues. Full variable domain (missing parts from reference TRBV9 and TRBJ2-7): DSGVTQTPKHLITATGQRVTLRCSPRSGDLSVYWYQQSLDQGLQFLIQYYNGEERAKGNILERFSAQQFPDLHSELNLSSLELGDSALYFCASSAGGQGASEQYFGPGTRLTVT.

This chain uses TRBV15 with TRBJ2-5; possibly TRBD1 or TRBD2 for D (5 bases each). CDR1 is LNHNV and CDR2 is YYDKDF in the germline V gene (reference sequence). V was cut by 5 bases and J by 5 bases, with 15 bases left in between. The CDR3 covers 14 residues. For the CDR3, the DNA is TGTGCCACCAGCCGGGACGAAAAAGGGGAGACCCAGTACTTC. This sequence encodes CATSRDEKGETQYF.

The J gene is TRBJ2-7, the V gene TRBV5-1, with TRBD1 as a possible D gene (5 bases). The CDR3 is 15 residues long. Trimming pared 0 bases from V and 0 bases from J, leaving 10 bases between. Germline V gene lookup returns CDR1 SGHRS and CDR2 YFSETQ. The CDR3 region is CASSLGDRNSYEQYV. The DNA of the CDR3 is TGCGCCAGCAGCTTGGGAGACAGAAACTCCTACGAGCAGTACGTC.

This clonotype was picked up a small number of times. The CDR3 nucleotides read TGCGCCAGCTTTCACAGGGTCGACGGCTACACCTTC. This codes for CASFHRVDGYTF. This sequence joins TRBV4-1 and TRBJ1-2; possibly TRBD1 for D (6 bases). The CDR3 extends over 12 amino acids. V lost 8 bases to trimming and J lost 8 bases, with 15 bases between them. Germline V gene sequence: CDR1 MGHRA, CDR2 YSYEKL.

The chain couples TRBV28 to TRBJ2-1; D call uncertain. The V end lost 5 bases, the J end lost 12 bases, and 17 bases lay between the germline ends. CDR1 MDHEN and CDR2 SYDVKM come from the germline V gene. CDR3 length equals 13 residues. The CDR3 spells CASSPSPTLGQFF. The CDR3 DNA reads as TGTGCCAGCAGTCCCTCTCCGACCCTGGGGCAGTTCTTC.

This clonotype has a handful of counts. The chain couples TRBV27 to TRBJ2-1, with TRBD1 matching 8 bases. Per the germline V gene, CDR1 is MNHEY and CDR2 is SMNVEV (reference sequence). CDR3 length: 15 amino acids. The J segment lost 9 bases and the V segment lost 5 bases, leaving 12 bases of the junction unmatched. The CDR3 DNA sequence: TGTGCCAGCAGTCGAGACCAGGGGGCGATTCTTGAGCAGTTCTTC. This encodes CASSRDQGAILEQFF.

The sample holds many counts of this clonotype. This chain links TRBV12-3 or TRBV12-4 with TRBJ2-7; D remains unclear. Deletions cut 4 bases from V and 2 bases from J, with 6 bases between. The CDR3 totals 12 residues. The CDR3, as DNA: TGTGCCAGCAGTTCCGATGCCTACGAGCAGTACGTC. Protein sequence: CASSSDAYEQYV.